This TCR beta chain emerged from a study of shared clonotypes between healthy human individuals (TCRdb year 2020). General notes on the study: The cohort included three men and a couple of women between 18 and 49 years of age. For each donor, three plates each were used for CD4 naive and CD4 memory, two plates were used for CD8 naive, and one plate was used for CD8 memory. To estimate repertoire size and how much clonotype sharing occurs between individuals, the study deeply sequenced the blood TCR repertoires of five healthy adults. Libraries were prepared and TCR repertoires were sequenced by different laboratories using diverse techniques, in order to increase sequencing depth and limit assay-specific biases. Each donor's leukapheresis produced roughly between about 0.9 and 9.5 billion PBMCs. What the study reported, not specific to this receptor: The small number of donors limited the genetic and exposure-history diversity represented. Estimated clonotype richness was generally larger for naive than for memory subsets. Even with the large sequencing depth, rarefaction of the sorted-subset datasets indicated that sequencing was incomplete. Only blood was sampled, and tissue TCR repertoires likely differ from those in blood. Compared with non-shared clonotypes, clonotypes shared by all four sorted-subset donors had higher generation probabilities. Pairwise subsampling led to the expectation that sequencing depth would affect the degree of clonotype sharing among donors. About 5% of naive CD4, 3.5% of naive CD8, roughly 2.5% of memory CD4, and about 0.4% of memory CD8 clonotypes were shared across a few donors.

Using the deep immunoSEQ assay, TCR CDR3 regions were amplified from genomic DNA by multiplex PCR. For each cell subset, the extracted genomic DNA was distributed evenly across all wells of several immunoSEQ 96-well plates, and each plate served as one replicate. For sorted subsets, 200 to 250 ng of genomic DNA, equivalent to some 30,000 T cell genomes, went into each replicate PCR. The purified libraries were quantified using a Qubit 3.0 fluorometer, sized with a Bioanalyzer 2100, and then quantified again using the KAPA Library Quantification kit. A separate single-read 150-cycle Illumina NextSeq 550 flow cell was used to sequence each immunoSEQ 96-well plate. The paper's processing steps were these. The immunoSEQ output contained only junctional sequences without quality scores, so filtering could not match that applied to full-length reads. Sequences were annotated with PyIR, a Python wrapper for IgBLAST v1.9, and V/J genes and CDR3 were assigned using IMGT germline references. Reads were filtered out if the reads had weak V/J assignments (E-value above 1e-6), no CDR3, stop codons, out-of-frame junctions, or ambiguous translated residues. A V3J clonotype was defined by an identical inferred V gene, J gene, and CDR3 amino acid sequence. The percentage overlap between two repertoires was calculated by dividing the number of shared unique clonotypes by the size of the smaller repertoire. RTK rarefaction, the Chao1 estimator, and Recon v2.1 estimates of unobserved clonotypes were used to assess repertoire richness. For all TCRbeta clonotypes obtained by the gDNA method from a few donors, generation probabilities were computed with OLGA. The immuneACCESS repertoire file appears here via TCRdb, limited to in-frame rearrangements. These files lack a portion of the clones; in checked studies, under half of the deficit traces to unresolved V genes, and the cause of the others is not known. The V and J calls and clone size are taken from that table; D and trimming were inferred from the DNA. The sample table contains about 2,500,000 clones; only one count was recorded for more than 90% of them. The ten biggest clones cover under 0.15% of the sample.

There are 15 amino acids in the CDR3, from cysteine to phenylalanine inclusive. Of all the DNA, just the CDR3 is kept, 45 bases in frame from base 1. Deletion took 5 bases off V and 3 bases off J, with a span of 14 bases between the germline ends. From a lookup of the germline V gene, CDR1 and CDR2 are SNHLY and FYNNEI. Donors were healthy HIV-negative adults with no recently reported acute infections or vaccinations. Every donor was a Caucasian adult residing in Nashville, Tennessee, USA. CD4+ T cells were enriched through magnetic negative selection, after which naive cells were positively selected on CD45RA and the remaining negative fraction served as the memory subset. After blood collection by leukapheresis, PBMCs were isolated using Ficoll-Histopaque density gradient centrifugation and then cryopreserved in the vapor phase of liquid nitrogen. Analytical flow cytometry was used to check the purity and quantity of every magnetically sorted T cell population. Genomic DNA was isolated from each sorted fraction and quantified by UV absorbance on a Nanodrop 2000c.

Worth noting for this clone: Its antigen is not yet known. Base qualities are not at hand, and no much larger clone is one base apart.

Material: naive CD4+ T cells sorted from blood. This specimen's cell subset or site label, interpreted: CD45RA+ positively selected. This sequence originates from a man aged 18 to 30 in good health. The V gene is TRBV2 and the J gene is TRBJ2-1; TRBD1 might be the D gene, on 6 matching bases. The CDR3: CASSWERGNYNEQFF. The sequenced DNA is TGTGCCAGCAGTTGGGAGAGGGGGAACTACAATGAGCAGTTCTTC.